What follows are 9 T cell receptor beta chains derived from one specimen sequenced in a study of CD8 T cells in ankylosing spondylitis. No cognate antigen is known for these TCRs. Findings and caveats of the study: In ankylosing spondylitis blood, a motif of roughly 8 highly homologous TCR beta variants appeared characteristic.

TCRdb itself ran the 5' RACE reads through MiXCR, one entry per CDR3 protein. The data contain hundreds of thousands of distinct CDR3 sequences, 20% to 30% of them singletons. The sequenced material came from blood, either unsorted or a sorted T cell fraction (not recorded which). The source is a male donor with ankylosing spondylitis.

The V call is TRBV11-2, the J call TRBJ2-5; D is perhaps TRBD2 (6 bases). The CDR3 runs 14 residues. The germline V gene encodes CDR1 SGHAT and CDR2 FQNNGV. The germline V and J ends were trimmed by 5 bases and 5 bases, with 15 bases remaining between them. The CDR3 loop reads CASSPPGLLETQYF. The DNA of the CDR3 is TGTGCCAGCAGCCCGCCGGGACTCCTGGAGACCCAGTACTTC.

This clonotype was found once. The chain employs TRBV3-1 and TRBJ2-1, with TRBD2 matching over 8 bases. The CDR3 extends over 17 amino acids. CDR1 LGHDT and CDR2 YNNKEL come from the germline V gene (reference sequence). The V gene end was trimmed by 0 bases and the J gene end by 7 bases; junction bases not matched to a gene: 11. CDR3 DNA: TGTGCCAGCAGCCAAGATGGGGGACTAGGAAAGAATAATGAGCAGTTCTTC. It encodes CASSQDGGLGKNNEQFF.

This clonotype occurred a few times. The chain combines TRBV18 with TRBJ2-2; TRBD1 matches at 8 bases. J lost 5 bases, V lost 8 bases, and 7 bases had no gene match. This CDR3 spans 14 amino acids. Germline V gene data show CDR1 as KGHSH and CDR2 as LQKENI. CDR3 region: CASHGQGWTGELFF. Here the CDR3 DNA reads TGTGCCAGCCACGGACAGGGTTGGACCGGGGAGCTGTTTTTT.

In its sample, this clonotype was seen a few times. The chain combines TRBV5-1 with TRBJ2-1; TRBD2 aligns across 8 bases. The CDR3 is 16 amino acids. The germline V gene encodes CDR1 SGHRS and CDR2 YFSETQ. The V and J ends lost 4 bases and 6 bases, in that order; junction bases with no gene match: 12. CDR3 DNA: TGCGCCAGCAGCACCAAAGCGGGAGTCGAACTCAATGAGCAGTTCTTC. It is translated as CASSTKAGVELNEQFF.

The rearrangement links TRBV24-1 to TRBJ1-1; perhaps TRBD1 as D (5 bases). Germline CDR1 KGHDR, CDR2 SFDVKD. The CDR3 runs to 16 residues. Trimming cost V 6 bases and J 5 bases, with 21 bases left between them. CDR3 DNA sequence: TGTGCCACCAGTTCTAGCCCACTAGGCAGGGCGACTGAAGCTTTCTTT. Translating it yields CATSSSPLGRATEAFF.

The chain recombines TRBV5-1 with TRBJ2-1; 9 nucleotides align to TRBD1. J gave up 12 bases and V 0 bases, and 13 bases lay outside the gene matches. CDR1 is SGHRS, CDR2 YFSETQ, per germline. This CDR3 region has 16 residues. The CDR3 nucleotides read TGCGCCAGCAGCTTGGACATTGTGGGGACAGGGATTGTGCAGTTCTTC. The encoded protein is CASSLDIVGTGIVQFF. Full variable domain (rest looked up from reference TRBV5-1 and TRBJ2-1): KAGVTQTPRYLIKTRGQQVTLSCSPISGHRSVSWYQQTPGQGLQFLFEYFSETQRNKGNFPGRFSGRQFSNSRSEMNVSTLELGDSALYLCASSLDIVGTGIVQFFGPGTRLTVL.

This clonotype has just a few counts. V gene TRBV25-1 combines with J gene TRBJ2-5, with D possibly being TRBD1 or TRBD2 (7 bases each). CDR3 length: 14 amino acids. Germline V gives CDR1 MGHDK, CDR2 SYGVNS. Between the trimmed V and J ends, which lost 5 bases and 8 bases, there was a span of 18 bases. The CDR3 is CASSPGRGGDTQYF. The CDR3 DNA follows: TGTGCCAGCAGTCCCGGCAGGGGGGGAGACACCCAGTACTTC. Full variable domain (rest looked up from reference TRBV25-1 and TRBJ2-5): EADIYQTPRYLVIGTGKKITLECSQTMGHDKMYWYQQDPGMELHLIHYSYGVNSTEKGDLSSESTVSRIRTEHFPLTLESARPSHTSQYLCASSPGRGGDTQYFGPGTRLLVL.

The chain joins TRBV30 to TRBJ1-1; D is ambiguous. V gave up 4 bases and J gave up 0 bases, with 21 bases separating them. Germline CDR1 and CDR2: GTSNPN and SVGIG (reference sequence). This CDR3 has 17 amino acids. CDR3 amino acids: CAWIPGGRPLMNTEAFF. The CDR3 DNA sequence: TGTGCCTGGATACCTGGTGGTCGGCCTCTAATGAACACTGAAGCTTTCTTT.

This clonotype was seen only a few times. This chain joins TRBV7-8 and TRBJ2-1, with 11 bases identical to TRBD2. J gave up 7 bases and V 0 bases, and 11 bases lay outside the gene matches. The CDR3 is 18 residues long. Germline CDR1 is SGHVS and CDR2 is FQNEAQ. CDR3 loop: CASSLALSSGRGGNEQFF. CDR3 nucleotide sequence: TGTGCCAGCAGCTTAGCCCTTAGTAGCGGGAGGGGAGGAAATGAGCAGTTCTTC.